The entry below describes one TCR beta chain. This record belongs to a study of vaccination and CD4 T cells after COVID-19. The wider study: Investigators drew the post-COVID samples a median around 100 days after diagnosis, with a range of 35 to 161.

The V and J ends lost 3 bases and 2 bases, in that order; junction bases with no gene match: 11. CDR3 length: 16 amino acids. Germline CDR1 reads DFQATT; CDR2 reads SNEGSKA (reference sequence). TCRdb passed the PCR reads through MiXCR, listing each CDR3 protein once. The sample records some 25,000 distinct CDR3 sequences, 51% being singletons. The specimen comprised CD4+ T cells from blood, sampled before SARS-CoV-2 vaccination. The sequence was collected from a human donor who had recovered from COVID-19. This sequence joins TRBV20-1 and TRBJ2-3; 7 bases fit TRBD1. The CDR3 coding sequence is TGCAGTGCTAGCGCCTGGGACAGCGCGTCCACAGATACGCAGTATTTT. Protein product: CSASAWDSASTDTQYF.